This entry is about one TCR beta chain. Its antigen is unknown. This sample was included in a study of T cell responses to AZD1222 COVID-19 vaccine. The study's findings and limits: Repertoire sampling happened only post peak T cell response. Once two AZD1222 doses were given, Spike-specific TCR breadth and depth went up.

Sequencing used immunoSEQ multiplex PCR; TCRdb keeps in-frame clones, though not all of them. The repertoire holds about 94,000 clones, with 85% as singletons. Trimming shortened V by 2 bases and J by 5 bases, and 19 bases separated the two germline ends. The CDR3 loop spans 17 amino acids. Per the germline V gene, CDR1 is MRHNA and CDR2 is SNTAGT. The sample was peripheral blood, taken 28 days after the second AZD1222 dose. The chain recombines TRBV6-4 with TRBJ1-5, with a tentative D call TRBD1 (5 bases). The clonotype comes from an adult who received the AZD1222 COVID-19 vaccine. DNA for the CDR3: TGTGCCAGCAGTGACAAAGGGTTTAGGGGACCGGATCAGCCCCAGCATTTT. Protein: CASSDKGFRGPDQPQHF.